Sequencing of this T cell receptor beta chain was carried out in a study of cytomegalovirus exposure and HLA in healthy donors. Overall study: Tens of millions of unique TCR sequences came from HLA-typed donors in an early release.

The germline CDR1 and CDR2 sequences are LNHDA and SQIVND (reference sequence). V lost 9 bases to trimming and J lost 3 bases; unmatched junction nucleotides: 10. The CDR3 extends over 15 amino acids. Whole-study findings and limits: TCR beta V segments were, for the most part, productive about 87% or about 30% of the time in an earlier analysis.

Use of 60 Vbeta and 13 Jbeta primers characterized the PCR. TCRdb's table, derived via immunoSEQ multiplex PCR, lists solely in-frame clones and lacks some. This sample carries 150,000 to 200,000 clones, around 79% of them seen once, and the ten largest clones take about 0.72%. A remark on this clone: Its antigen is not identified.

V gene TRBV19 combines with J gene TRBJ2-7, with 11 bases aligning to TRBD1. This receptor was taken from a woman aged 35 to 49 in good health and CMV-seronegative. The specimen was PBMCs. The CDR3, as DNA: TGTGCCAGCGAAGGAGTCGGGACAGGGGGCTACGAGCAGTACTTC. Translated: CASEGVGTGGYEQYF.